The entry below gives a single T cell receptor beta chain sequence along with its context. The method was immunoSEQ multiplex PCR; TCRdb's version includes in-frame clones alone and lacks a portion of them. The sample contains over 200,000 clones, approximately 90% of which appear only once. This CDR3 contains 15 residues. Germline V gene sequence: CDR1 SGHRS, CDR2 YFSETQ. Losses at the gene ends were 2 bases for V and 1 base for J; bases not matched to a gene: 4. The sample belongs to a study of blood T cell repertoires in COVID-19. This chain links TRBV5-1 with TRBJ1-2, with TRBD1 matching over 8 bases. This receptor was obtained from a man aged 40-55 years who had recovered from COVID-19. Input material: PBMCs or T cells enriched from blood (not recorded which). CDR3 nucleotides: TGCGCCAGCAGCTTACCGGGACAGGATAACTATGGCTACACCTTC. Encoded protein: CASSLPGQDNYGYTF.